One sample yielded the 10 T cell receptor beta chains listed below, sequenced in a study of T-cell reconstitution after alpha-beta-depleted transplantation in children. During its preparation, the TCRbeta library received unique molecular identifiers. A single record per CDR3 protein comes from TCRdb applying MiXCR to the PCR reads. The sample lists approximately 800,000 distinct CDR3 sequences, 16% occurring once. Specimen: PBMCs, mostly from graft donor cells, collected 360 days after TCRalphabeta/CD19-depleted stem cell transplant. All receptors derive from a male patient aged 10 to 17 who had a stem cell transplant for acute lymphoblastic leukemia, so the T cells may come from the graft donor.

This clonotype has more than one count but fewer than ten. CDR3 DNA sequence: TGCGCCAGCTGTTCTGACGTATCCTACGAGCAGTACTTC. Its translation is CASCSDVSYEQYF. The chain links TRBV5-1 to TRBJ2-7; D is ambiguous. The germline gives CDR1 SGHRS, CDR2 YFSETQ. Trimming pared 7 bases from V and 1 base from J, leaving 12 bases between. The CDR3 covers 13 residues.

The sample holds a few counts of this clonotype. The chain is built from TRBV12-3 or TRBV12-4 and TRBJ1-6; D not resolved. The ends were cut back, 7 bases at V and 7 bases at J, with 14 bases in the middle. The CDR3 has 14 residues. The CDR3 loop is CASTKAIANSPLHF. CDR3 DNA: TGTGCCAGCACCAAGGCTATAGCGAATTCACCCCTCCACTTT.

This clonotype turned up a few times. V gene TRBV3-1 combines with J gene TRBJ2-4; D unresolved. The CDR3 has 13 residues. In germline, CDR1 is LGHDT, CDR2 YNNKEL (reference sequence). V lost 8 bases to trimming and J lost 5 bases, with 13 bases between them. The CDR3: CASSRRSENIQYF. The DNA for the CDR3 is TGTGCCAGCTCCCGGCGGAGTGAAAACATTCAGTACTTC.

This rearrangement joins TRBV10-3 to TRBJ1-2; a weak D match, TRBD1 (6 bases). The V end lost 8 bases, the J end lost 3 bases, and 16 bases lay between the germline ends. This CDR3 has 14 amino acids. Germline loops: CDR1 ENHRY, CDR2 SYGVKD. CDR3 sequence reads: CAIPGEAGDYGYTF. The CDR3 DNA reads as TGTGCCATCCCAGGAGAGGCAGGGGACTATGGCTACACCTTC.

This clonotype has more than one count but fewer than ten. The rearrangement joins TRBV7-6 to TRBJ2-2; no definite D call. From germline, CDR1 is SGHVS and CDR2 FNYEAQ. The CDR3 contains 16 residues. V dropped 2 bases and J dropped 3 bases, with 13 bases sitting between them. The CDR3 sequence is CASSLRSRVYTGELFF. The CDR3 DNA reads TGTGCCAGCAGCTTACGGAGTCGGGTCTACACCGGGGAGCTGTTTTTT.

The chain is built from TRBV5-1 and TRBJ2-5; D remains unclear. Trimming cost V 3 bases and J 7 bases, with 13 bases left between them. The CDR3 spans 13 residues. Germline CDR1 reads SGHRS; CDR2 reads YFSETQ. CDR3 coding DNA: TGCGCCAGCAGCTGGGAACCACTCATGACCCAGTACTTC. Protein product: CASSWEPLMTQYF.

The rearrangement links TRBV29-1 to TRBJ2-7, with 7 bases matching TRBD2. CDR3 size: 15 residues. The V gene end was trimmed by 4 bases and the J gene end by 1 base; junction bases not matched to a gene: 10. In germline, CDR1 is SQVTM, CDR2 ANQGSEA. The CDR3 DNA is TGCAGCGTTGTCGGACTAGAGCTCAGTTCCTACGAGCAGTACTTC. As protein: CSVVGLELSSYEQYF.

This clonotype was recorded only once. V and J are TRBV7-9 and TRBJ1-3, with D possibly being TRBD1 (5 bases). The CDR3 runs 15 residues. V was trimmed by 2 bases and J by 1 base, leaving 9 bases between them. Germline values: CDR1 SEHNR, CDR2 FQNEAQ (reference sequence). CDR3 coding DNA: TGTGCCAGCAGCTTAAGGGGCCAATCTGGAAACACCATATATTTT. It yields the protein CASSLRGQSGNTIYF.

This chain uses TRBV27 with TRBJ2-7; D is perhaps TRBD2 (5 bases). V was cut by 4 bases and J by 4 bases, with 17 bases left in between. Germline V CDR1 and CDR2: MNHEY, SMNVEV (reference sequence). The CDR3 covers 15 residues. CDR3 region: CASSSPAIGEYEQYF. The CDR3 region has the DNA TGTGCCAGCAGTTCCCCCGCGATTGGGGAGTACGAGCAGTACTTC.

The chain combines TRBV5-1 with TRBJ2-2; 7 bases agree with TRBD2. The CDR3 has 17 amino acids. Germline V gene data show CDR1 as SGHRS and CDR2 as YFSETQ. V shed 4 bases, J shed 4 bases, and the junction held 13 bases outside the gene matches. CDR3: CASSRPTSSGPTGELFF. CDR3 bases: TGCGCCAGCAGCCGCCCAACTTCTAGCGGACCCACCGGGGAGCTGTTTTTT.